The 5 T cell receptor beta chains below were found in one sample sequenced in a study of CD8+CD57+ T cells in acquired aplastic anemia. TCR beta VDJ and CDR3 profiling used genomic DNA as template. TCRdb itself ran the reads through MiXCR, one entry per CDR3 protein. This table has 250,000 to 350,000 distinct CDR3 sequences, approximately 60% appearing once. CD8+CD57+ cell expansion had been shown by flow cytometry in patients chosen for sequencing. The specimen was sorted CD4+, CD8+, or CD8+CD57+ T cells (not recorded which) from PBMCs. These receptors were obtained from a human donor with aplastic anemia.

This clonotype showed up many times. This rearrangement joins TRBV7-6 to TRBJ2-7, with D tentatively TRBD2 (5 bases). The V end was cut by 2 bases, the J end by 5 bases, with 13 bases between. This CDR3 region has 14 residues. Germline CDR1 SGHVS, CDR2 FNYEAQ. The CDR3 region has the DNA TGTGCCAGCAGCTTAAATCAGGCGAGGGACGAGCAGTACTTC. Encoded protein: CASSLNQARDEQYF.

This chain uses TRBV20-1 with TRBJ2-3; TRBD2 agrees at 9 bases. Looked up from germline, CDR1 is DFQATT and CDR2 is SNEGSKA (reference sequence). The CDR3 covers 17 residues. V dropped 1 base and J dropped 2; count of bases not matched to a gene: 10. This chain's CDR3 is CSARGVQRGEITDTQYF. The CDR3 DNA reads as TGCAGTGCTAGAGGTGTCCAGCGGGGGGAGATCACAGATACGCAGTATTTT.

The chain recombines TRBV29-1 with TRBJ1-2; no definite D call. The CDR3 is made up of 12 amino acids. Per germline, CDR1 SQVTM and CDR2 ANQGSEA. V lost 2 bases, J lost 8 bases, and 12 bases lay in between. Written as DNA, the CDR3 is TGCAGCGTTGAAAAGACACCCCACGGCTACACCTTC. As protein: CSVEKTPHGYTF.

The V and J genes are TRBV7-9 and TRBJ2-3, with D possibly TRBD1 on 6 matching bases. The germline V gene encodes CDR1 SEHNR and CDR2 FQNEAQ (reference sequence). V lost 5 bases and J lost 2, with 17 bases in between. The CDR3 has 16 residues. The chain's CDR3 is CASSRGAWGHTDTQYF. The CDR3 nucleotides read TGTGCCAGCAGCCGAGGGGCGTGGGGACACACAGATACGCAGTATTTT.

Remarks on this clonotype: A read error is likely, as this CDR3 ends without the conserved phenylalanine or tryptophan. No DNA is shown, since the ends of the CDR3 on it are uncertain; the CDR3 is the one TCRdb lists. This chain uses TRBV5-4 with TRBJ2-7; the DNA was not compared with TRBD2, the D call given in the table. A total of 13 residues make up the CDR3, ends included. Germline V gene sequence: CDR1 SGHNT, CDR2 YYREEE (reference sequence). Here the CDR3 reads CASSLVDSPTSST.